Described below is a single TCR beta chain sequence and its context. The table lists this clonotype with many counts. The target of this receptor is not known. Nothing much larger sits one base from this clone, and base qualities are not available. Sequencing instrument: Illumina MiSeq. In-frame beta chains were kept once TCRdb had trimmed the public reads at Q25 with fastp and called clones with MiXCR. Every CDR3 protein is listed once, alongside the most common genes and DNA of its rows. The sample table contains 60,000 to 70,000 distinct CDR3 sequences; only one count was recorded for 20% to 25% of them. The ten largest clones capture under 3% of the sample. This specimen belongs to a study of lung T cells in sarcoidosis with Löfgren's syndrome (dated by TCRdb to 2016 to 2017). At the level of the whole study: Sarcoidosis was characterized as a granulomatous disease that is mostly pulmonary, in which CD4+ T cells accumulate in bronchoalveolar lavage fluid. The repertoire analyses concentrated on Lofgren's syndrome patients. The study at large found these results: The study only suggested recognition of a sarcoidosis-associated antigen, and the antigen remained putative and unidentified. TRAV12-1 and TRBV2 CDR3 motifs were reported to be shared among multiple Löfgren's syndrome patients, suggesting public CD4+ TCR repertoires. In alphabeta pairing analysis, TRAV12-1 was found to pair preferentially with TRBV2, and CDR3 homology was shown by the resulting paired TCRs. Compared with control subjects, Lofgren's syndrome patients reportedly showed the greatest expansion in the V gene segments TRAV12-1 and TRBV2.

Taken from cysteine to phenylalanine, the CDR3 has 14 residues. Solely the CDR3 DNA is kept, with 42 bases framed from the first base. The germline V gene specifies SNHLY as CDR1 and FYNNEI as CDR2. V and J lose 6 bases and 6 bases, and a span of 15 bases separates them. The origin of this receptor is a human donor with sarcoidosis (Löfgren's syndrome or another form), or a control subject (not recorded which). The sequence joins TRBV2 to TRBJ2-1, with the D gene uncertain. The specimen sequenced was CD4+ T cells from PBMCs. CDR3 region: CASSPPDGSNEQFF. In nucleotide form, the sequence is TGTGCCAGCAGCCCCCCCGATGGTAGCAATGAGCAGTTCTTC.